This TCR beta chain was observed in a study of T cell repertoires in aging, cancer and after chemotherapy. Worth noting for this clonotype: Its target is unknown.

The germline V gene encodes CDR1 ENHRY and CDR2 SYGVKD. V was shortened by 2 bases and J by 6 bases, with 10 bases between the two germline ends. This CDR3 spans 13 amino acids. Study-wide results and caveats: Median generation probability rose over the chemotherapy interval in each cancer cohort, suggesting rebound thymic output.

TCR beta rearrangements were amplified from peripheral blood genomic DNA. Rearranged V-D-J TRB sequences were amplified with a mixed TRB-A/B primer pool. Each CDR3 protein is one row after TCRdb ran MiXCR on the multiplex PCR reads. The table shows 7,000 to 9,000 distinct CDR3 sequences, with approximately 39% occurring only once. The rearrangement joins TRBV10-3 to TRBJ1-1; a possible D gene is TRBD1 (6 bases). The sequenced material came from blood. The receptor comes from a human donor with a solid tumor. CDR3 DNA sequence: TGTGCCATCAGTGAGCGGACAGACTCTGAAGCTTTCTTT. It specifies CAISERTDSEAFF.